The 21 T cell receptor beta chains in this list originate from one sample, sequenced in a study of shared clonotypes between healthy human individuals. CD8 cells classed as naive were CD45RO-negative and positively selected for CCR7, excluding terminally differentiated effector memory CD45RA+ cells. The protocol was immunoSEQ multiplex PCR, while the TCRdb copy is restricted to in-frame clones and leaves out a portion. The repertoire has hundreds of thousands of clones, 96% of them found once; the top ten carry roughly 0.1%. Sequencing was done on a sample of naive CD8+ T cells sorted from blood. The source of these receptors is a woman in her 30s in good health.

This chain connects TRBV11-2 to TRBJ2-7, with 8 bases fitting TRBD2. This CDR3 comprises 16 residues. CDR1 is SGHAT and CDR2 is FQNNGV in the germline V gene. J lost 2 bases, V lost 1 base, and 7 bases had no gene match. In nucleotides, the CDR3 is TGTGCCAGCAGCTTAGTTACTAGCGGAGCCACCTACGAGCAGTACTTC. Amino acids: CASSLVTSGATYEQYF.

As to this clone: Other DNA sequences within the sample encode an identical CDR3. The V gene is TRBV19, the J gene TRBJ1-5, with D tentatively TRBD1 (5 bases). This CDR3 spans 15 amino acids. With 3 bases removed from V and 1 base from J, the gap between germline ends came to 10 bases. Germline V gene sequence: CDR1 LNHDA, CDR2 SQIVND (reference sequence). The CDR3 here is CASSIWGESNQPQHF. The CDR3 nucleotides read TGTGCCAGTAGTATTTGGGGGGAAAGCAATCAGCCCCAGCATTTT.

CDR3 amino acids: CASSYAGLGQPQHF. CDR3 sequence (DNA): TGTGCCAGCAGTTACGCTGGGCTAGGGCAGCCCCAGCATTTT. V usage is TRBV6-5 and J usage is TRBJ1-5; D remains ambiguous. This CDR3 comprises 14 residues. Germline CDR1 reads MNHEY; CDR2 reads SVGAGI. Between the trimmed V and J ends, which lost 2 bases and 7 bases, there was a span of 12 bases.

This chain joins TRBV27 and TRBJ1-2, with a possible D match to TRBD1 (5 bases). Trimming removed 5 bases at V and 4 bases at J, with 14 bases between. CDR3 length: 14 residues. Germline V gene sequence: CDR1 MNHEY, CDR2 SMNVEV (reference sequence). CDR3 region: CASSVRGYSYGYTF. DNA of the CDR3: TGTGCCAGCAGTGTAAGGGGTTATTCCTATGGCTACACCTTC.

The chain is built from TRBV11-2 and TRBJ2-7, with 9 bases matching TRBD2. The CDR3 length is 15 residues. Trimming took 2 bases from V and 2 from J; bases not matched to a gene: 4. From germline, CDR1 is SGHAT and CDR2 FQNNGV. The CDR3: CASSLPTSGTYEQYF. The CDR3 DNA follows: TGTGCCAGCAGCTTACCGACTAGCGGAACCTACGAGCAGTACTTC.

Here the CDR3 reads CASSSEDRYYGYTF. As DNA, the CDR3 is TGTGCCAGCAGCAGCGAGGACAGGTACTATGGCTACACCTTC. The V and J genes are TRBV21-1 and TRBJ1-2; the table calls TRBD1, which could not be checked here. TRBV21-1 is labeled a pseudogene. The CDR3 is made up of 14 amino acids.

This chain joins TRBV6-5 and TRBJ2-2, with TRBD2 matching over 9 bases. CDR1 and CDR2 from the germline V gene are MNHEY and SVGAGI. The CDR3 has 15 amino acids. V lost 4 bases and J lost 2; bases outside the gene matches: 2. The CDR3 DNA sequence: TGTGCCAGCAGTTGGCTAGCGGGAAACACCGGGGAGCTGTTTTTT. The encoded protein is CASSWLAGNTGELFF.

The rearrangement uses TRBV2 and TRBJ2-2; D gene uncertain. This CDR3 comprises 15 residues. The germline gives CDR1 SNHLY, CDR2 FYNNEI. The ends were cut back, 1 base at V and 7 bases at J, with 13 bases in the middle. For the CDR3, the DNA is TGTGCCAGCAGTGAAGGGCAAGGGTCCGGCGGGGAGCTGTTTTTT. It codes for CASSEGQGSGGELFF.

The genes are TRBV29-1 and TRBJ2-5; D not resolved. CDR1 and CDR2 from the germline V gene are SQVTM and ANQGSEA. Trimming took off 2 bases at V and 0 bases at J, with 13 bases between the two ends. The CDR3 extends over 15 amino acids. This CDR3 reads CSVEMVGKNQETQYF. Here the CDR3 DNA reads TGCAGCGTTGAAATGGTTGGGAAGAACCAAGAGACCCAGTACTTC.

The chain uses TRBV28 and TRBJ2-3, with TRBD2 identical over 13 bases. The CDR3 totals 20 residues. The V gene end was trimmed by 6 bases and the J gene end by 1 base; junction bases not matched to a gene: 16. Germline V gene data show CDR1 as MDHEN and CDR2 as SYDVKM. The CDR3 sequence: CASSYPGLAGTTSRTDTQYF. Written as DNA, the CDR3 is TGTGCCAGCAGCTATCCGGGACTAGCGGGGACGACTAGTCGCACAGATACGCAGTATTTT. Using reference TRBV28 and TRBJ2-3 for the parts outside the CDR3, the full variable domain is DVKVTQSSRYLVKRTGEKVFLECVQDMDHENMFWYRQDPGLGLRLIYFSYDVKMKEKGDIPEGYSVSREKKERFSLILESASTNQTSMYLCASSYPGLAGTTSRTDTQYFGPGTRLTVL.

The genes are TRBV6-1 and TRBJ1-2; D remains ambiguous. V was pared by 0 bases and J by 4 bases, with 12 bases between. The germline V gene has CDR1 MNHNS and CDR2 SASEGT. CDR3 size: 15 residues. The CDR3 loop is CASSEAKGSGYGYTF. CDR3 nucleotides: TGTGCCAGCAGTGAAGCGAAAGGGAGCGGCTATGGCTACACCTTC.

The genes are TRBV27 and TRBJ2-7, with D hard to call. CDR1 and CDR2 (germline): MNHEY, SMNVEV (reference sequence). This CDR3 is built from 13 residues. The germline V and J ends were trimmed by 3 bases and 7 bases, with 13 bases remaining between them. CDR3: CASSFAPLGEQYF. The CDR3 DNA is TGTGCCAGCAGTTTTGCCCCTTTGGGGGAGCAGTACTTC.

CDR3 bases: TGTGCCAGCTCATCGACACCAGCGGGGGAACCCACAGATACGCAGTATTTT. Translated: CASSSTPAGEPTDTQYF. The chain joins TRBV18 to TRBJ2-3; 8 bases are shared with TRBD2. Germline CDR1 is KGHSH and CDR2 is LQKENI. The CDR3 sequence is 17 residues long. V shed 5 bases, J shed 2 bases, and the junction held 12 bases outside the gene matches.

This sequence joins TRBV9 and TRBJ2-7; possibly TRBD1 or TRBD2 for D (6 bases each). The CDR3 length is 14 residues. Germline CDR1 reads SGDLS; CDR2 reads YYNGEE. Trimming removed 4 bases at V and 7 bases at J, with 18 bases between. For the CDR3, the DNA is TGTGCCAGCAGCCCCCCCCATGGAGGGGGTGAGCAGTACTTC. As protein: CASSPPHGGGEQYF.

This clone turned up a few times. The chain links TRBV27 to TRBJ1-1; no clear D gene. The CDR3 is 13 amino acids. The V gene lost 10 bases and the J gene lost 1 base, with 13 bases spanning the gap. Germline CDR1 MNHEY, CDR2 SMNVEV (reference sequence). The CDR3 loop reads CAIAVGPNTEAFF. The CDR3 nucleotides are TGTGCCATCGCCGTAGGACCGAACACTGAAGCTTTCTTT.

This rearrangement joins TRBV5-4 to TRBJ1-1, with D possibly being TRBD1 (5 bases). Germline CDR1 reads SGHNT; CDR2 reads YYREEE (reference sequence). Trimming pared 3 bases from V and 2 bases from J, leaving 11 bases between. This CDR3 spans 14 amino acids. The DNA of the CDR3 is TGTGCCAGCAGCTCTCAGGGCAGAAACACTGAAGCTTTCTTT. Protein: CASSSQGRNTEAFF.

The rearrangement joins TRBV19 to TRBJ2-1, with a tentative D call TRBD1 (6 bases). Trimming shortened V by 1 base and J by 3 bases, and 13 bases separated the two germline ends. The CDR3 runs to 16 residues. Germline loops: CDR1 LNHDA, CDR2 SQIVND (reference sequence). CDR3 protein: CASSIVSGVGYNEQFF. In DNA, the CDR3 is TGTGCCAGTAGTATAGTTTCAGGGGTCGGCTACAATGAGCAGTTCTTC.

The genes are TRBV28 and TRBJ2-5, with D hard to call. CDR1 and CDR2 from the germline V gene are MDHEN and SYDVKM. Trimming pared 5 bases from V and 5 bases from J, leaving 15 bases between. CDR3 length equals 14 residues. Here the CDR3 reads CASSPYSMTETQYF. CDR3 DNA sequence: TGTGCCAGCAGTCCTTACTCAATGACGGAGACCCAGTACTTC.

This clone was recorded only once. In DNA form, the CDR3 reads TGTGCCAGCAGTGATGCGGGACAGGGGCTTAGCACAGATACGCAGTATTTT. It specifies CASSDAGQGLSTDTQYF. This sequence joins TRBV25-1 and TRBJ2-3; TRBD1 matches 10 bases. The CDR3 covers 17 residues. The V gene's germline CDR1 is MGHDK and CDR2 SYGVNS. The V and J ends lost 3 bases and 0 bases, in that order; junction bases with no gene match: 6.

The V call is TRBV7-2, the J call TRBJ2-1; the D is unclear. V was shortened by 5 bases and J by 1 base, with 15 bases between the two germline ends. This CDR3 has 16 residues. CDR1 SGHTA and CDR2 FQGNSA come from the germline V gene. Here the CDR3 DNA reads TGTGCCAGCAGCCCACAATACGGGTGGTCCTACAATGAGCAGTTCTTC. It is translated as CASSPQYGWSYNEQFF.

V and J are TRBV25-1 and TRBJ1-2; D perhaps matches TRBD1 (6 bases). Germline CDR1 is MGHDK and CDR2 is SYGVNS. V was cut by 3 bases and J by 4 bases, with 9 bases left in between. The length of the CDR3 is 13 residues. CDR3 coding DNA: TGTGCCAGCAGTGAGGGAGGGGGCTATGGCTACACCTTC. It yields the protein CASSEGGGYGYTF.